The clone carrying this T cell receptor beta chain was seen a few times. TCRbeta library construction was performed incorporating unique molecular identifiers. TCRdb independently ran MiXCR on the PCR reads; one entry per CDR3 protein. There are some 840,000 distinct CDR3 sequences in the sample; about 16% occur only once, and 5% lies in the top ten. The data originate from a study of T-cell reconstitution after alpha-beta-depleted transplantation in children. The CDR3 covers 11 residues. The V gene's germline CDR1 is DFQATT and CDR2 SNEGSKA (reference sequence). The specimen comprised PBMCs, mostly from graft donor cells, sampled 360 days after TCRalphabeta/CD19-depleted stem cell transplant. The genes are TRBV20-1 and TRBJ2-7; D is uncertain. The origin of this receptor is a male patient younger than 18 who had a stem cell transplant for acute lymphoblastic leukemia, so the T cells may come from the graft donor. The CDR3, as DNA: TGCAGGGCCCAGGCAGGCCACGAGCAGTACTTC. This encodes CRAQAGHEQYF.